This T cell receptor (beta chain) was identified during a study of shared clonotypes between healthy human individuals. CD45RO negativity and positive selection for CCR7 defined naive CD8 cells, a population that excluded terminally differentiated effector memory CD45RA+ cells. Donors, healthy HIV-negative adults, lacked recent acute infections or vaccinations. Trimming removed 0 bases at V and 3 bases at J, with 12 bases between. CDR1 SGHDT and CDR2 YYEEEE come from the germline V gene. This CDR3 has 15 amino acids. Deep-level running was used for the assay. Assay used: immunoSEQ multiplex PCR; TCRdb lists only in-frame clones, some missing. The table records roughly 600,000 clones, 98% of them present only once.

This rearrangement joins TRBV5-6 to TRBJ2-5; D not certain. The receptor was derived from a man between 25 and 39 years old in good health. Sample: naive CD8+ T cells sorted from blood. CDR3 protein: CASSLAWAEKETQYF. CDR3 in DNA: TGTGCCAGCAGCTTGGCATGGGCGGAAAAAGAGACCCAGTACTTC.